The 14 T cell receptor beta chains below all came from one sample that was sequenced in a study of CD8 T cells in Susac syndrome. Random hexamers served to reverse transcribe roughly 0.5 to 1 ug RNA. One entry per CDR3 protein results from TCRdb running MiXCR on the immunoSEQ multiplex PCR reads. The table lists about 53,000 distinct CDR3 sequences, 85% to 95% of them singletons, with 0.75% in the top ten. Material: CD8+ T cells from PBMCs. The receptors shown here come from a human donor with Susac syndrome.

The chain joins TRBV5-6 to TRBJ2-4; D possibly uses TRBD1 or TRBD2 (5 bases each). V lost 0 bases and J 1 base, leaving 17 bases between the germline ends. Germline V gives CDR1 SGHDT, CDR2 YYEEEE. This CDR3 contains 18 residues. The CDR3 loop reads CASSLARDPLFAKNIQYF. In DNA form, the CDR3 reads TGTGCCAGCAGCTTGGCCCGGGACCCCCTTTTTGCCAAAAACATTCAGTACTTC.

Written as DNA, the CDR3 is TGCAGCGTTCCCACAGGGAACCACTATGGCTACACCTTC. Translated, it gives CSVPTGNHYGYTF. The V call is TRBV29-1, the J call TRBJ1-2; a weak D match, TRBD1 (6 bases). This CDR3 region has 13 residues. Trimming stripped 5 bases from V and 3 bases from J, with 13 bases between. The germline V gene has CDR1 SQVTM and CDR2 ANQGSEA. The whole variable domain, filled in from reference TRBV29-1 and TRBJ1-2, reads SAVISQKPSRDICQRGTSLTIQCQVDSQVTMMFWYRQQPGQSLTLIATANQGSEATYESGFVIDKFPISRPNLTFSTLTVSNMSPEDSSIYLCSVPTGNHYGYTFGSGTRLTVV.

The chain carries TRBV2 and TRBJ1-5, with D possibly TRBD1 on 5 matching bases. The CDR3 sequence is 15 residues long. Germline loops: CDR1 SNHLY, CDR2 FYNNEI. The V and J ends lost 4 bases and 0 bases respectively, with 10 bases between them. CDR3 residues: CASSGRGYSNQPQHF. The CDR3 DNA reads TGTGCCAGCAGTGGACGGGGGTATAGCAATCAGCCCCAGCATTTT. Together with reference TRBV2 and TRBJ1-5, the CDR3 gives the full variable domain: EPEVTQTPSHQVTQMGQEVILRCVPISNHLYFYWYRQILGQKVEFLVSFYNNEISEKSEIFDDQFSVERPDGSNFTLKIRSTKLEDSAMYFCASSGRGYSNQPQHFGDGTRLSIL.

The gene calls are TRBV7-8 and TRBJ2-2; D possibly corresponds to TRBD1 (6 bases). V was shortened by 5 bases and J by 1 base, with 14 bases between the two germline ends. Germline-derived CDR1 and CDR2 are SGHVS and FQNEAQ. This CDR3 has 16 amino acids. CDR3 in amino acids: CASSRMGAENTGELFF. CDR3 DNA: TGTGCCAGCAGCCGCATGGGGGCCGAGAACACCGGGGAGCTGTTTTTT.

The chain links TRBV12-5 to TRBJ2-2; perhaps TRBD1 as D (5 bases). The CDR3 is 15 residues long. CDR1 LGHNT and CDR2 FRNRAP come from the germline V gene. V lost 2 bases and J lost 4, with 11 bases in between. The CDR3 here is CASGLQGVVTGELFF. CDR3 nucleotides: TGTGCTAGTGGTTTGCAAGGGGTTGTCACCGGGGAGCTGTTTTTT.

This clonotype was detected only once. The chain carries TRBV12-3 or TRBV12-4 and TRBJ1-2, with 8 bases that match TRBD1. The CDR3 has 15 amino acids. V was pared by 4 bases and J by 3 bases, with 7 bases of the junction left unmatched. The CDR3 protein is CASSSYRTGHYGYTF. CDR3 bases: TGTGCCAGCAGTTCCTATCGGACAGGGCACTATGGCTACACCTTC.

The CDR3 spells CASSPIPGTSQETQYF. CDR3 sequence (DNA): TGTGCCAGCAGCCCAATACCCGGGACTTCTCAAGAGACCCAGTACTTC. The rearrangement joins TRBV7-9 to TRBJ2-5, with a tentative D call TRBD2 (6 bases). The germline gives CDR1 SEHNR, CDR2 FQNEAQ (reference sequence). CDR3 length equals 16 residues. V shed 5 bases and J shed 2 bases, with 18 bases lying between them.

V gene TRBV6-1 combines with J gene TRBJ2-3; 12 bases line up with TRBD2. The CDR3 runs 16 residues. Germline-derived CDR1 and CDR2 are MNHNS and SASEGT. V trimming: 8 bases; J trimming: 0 bases; junction bases outside the gene matches: 6. CDR3 nucleotide sequence: TGTGCCAGCTATGCACTAGCGGGGGGAAGCACAGATACGCAGTATTTT. Protein: CASYALAGGSTDTQYF.

V gene TRBV29-1 combines with J gene TRBJ1-2; D is undetermined. The CDR3 extends over 12 amino acids. Germline V gives CDR1 SQVTM, CDR2 ANQGSEA. Trimming removed 2 bases from V and 4 bases from J, with 8 bases in between. The CDR3 loop is CSVESRIYGYTF. CDR3 nucleotides: TGCAGCGTTGAAAGTCGGATCTATGGCTACACCTTC.

V and J are TRBV14 and TRBJ2-1, with D tentatively TRBD2 (7 bases). CDR3 length equals 17 residues. CDR1 is SGHDN, CDR2 FVKESK, per germline. V dropped 0 bases and J dropped 2 bases, with 14 bases sitting between them. CDR3 amino acids: CASSQDWGGPTYNEQFF. CDR3 in DNA: TGTGCCAGCAGCCAAGATTGGGGGGGGCCTACCTACAATGAGCAGTTCTTC.

V usage is TRBV29-1 and J usage is TRBJ1-6, with TRBD1 matching over 7 bases. The CDR3 sequence is 14 residues long. The V gene end was trimmed by 6 bases and the J gene end by 5 bases; junction bases not matched to a gene: 7. Germline CDR1 reads SQVTM; CDR2 reads ANQGSEA. CDR3 sequence: CSVRFDRDNSPLHF. DNA of the CDR3: TGCAGCGTCAGATTCGACAGGGATAATTCACCCCTCCACTTT. Drawing the rest from reference TRBV29-1 and TRBJ1-6, the complete variable domain is SAVISQKPSRDICQRGTSLTIQCQVDSQVTMMFWYRQQPGQSLTLIATANQGSEATYESGFVIDKFPISRPNLTFSTLTVSNMSPEDSSIYLCSVRFDRDNSPLHFGNGTRLTVT.

This rearrangement joins TRBV12-3 or TRBV12-4 to TRBJ2-1, with D unresolved. There are 12 residues in the CDR3. V was trimmed by 2 bases and J by 6 bases, leaving 5 bases between them. CDR3 bases: TGTGCCAGCAGTTTAATACTCAATGAGCAGTTCTTC. Its translation: CASSLILNEQFF.

This chain connects TRBV7-8 to TRBJ2-1; tentative D call: TRBD2 (6 bases). Germline V gives CDR1 SGHVS, CDR2 FQNEAQ. This CDR3 comprises 17 residues. V was pared by 4 bases and J by 3 bases, with 19 bases between. The CDR3 DNA follows: TGTGCCAGCAGCTCCCCCTTGGGTAGCGGCATCTACAATGAGCAGTTCTTC. Encoded protein: CASSSPLGSGIYNEQFF.

The CDR3: CASSAYGTVNSPLHF. In DNA, the CDR3 is TGTGCCAGCAGCGCTTACGGGACAGTTAATTCACCCCTCCACTTT. The rearrangement links TRBV9 to TRBJ1-6; 7 positions agree with TRBD1. From germline, CDR1 is SGDLS and CDR2 YYNGEE. The CDR3 contains 15 residues. V shed 3 bases and J 6 bases; nucleotides not matched to a gene: 6.